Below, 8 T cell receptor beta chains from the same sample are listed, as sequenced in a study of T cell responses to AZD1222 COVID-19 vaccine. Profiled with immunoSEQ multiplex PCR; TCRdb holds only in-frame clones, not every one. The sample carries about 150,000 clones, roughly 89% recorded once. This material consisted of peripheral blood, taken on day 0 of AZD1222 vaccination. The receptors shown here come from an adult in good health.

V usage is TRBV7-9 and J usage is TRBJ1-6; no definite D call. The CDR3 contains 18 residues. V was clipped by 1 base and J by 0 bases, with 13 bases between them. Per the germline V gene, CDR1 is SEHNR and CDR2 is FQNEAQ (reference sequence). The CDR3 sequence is CASSLVVTLSSYNSPLHF. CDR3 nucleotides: TGTGCCAGCAGCTTAGTAGTTACCCTCAGCTCCTATAATTCACCCCTCCACTTT.

In DNA form, the CDR3 reads TGTGCCAGCAGCCCTCAGCAGCGGGGGAAAGATACGCAGTATTTT. This codes for CASSPQQRGKDTQYF. The chain carries TRBV7-8 and TRBJ2-3; TRBD2 agrees at 8 bases. Germline V lookup: CDR1 SGHVS, CDR2 FQNEAQ. J was trimmed by 5 bases and V by 5 bases; bases with no gene match: 9. CDR3 length equals 15 residues.

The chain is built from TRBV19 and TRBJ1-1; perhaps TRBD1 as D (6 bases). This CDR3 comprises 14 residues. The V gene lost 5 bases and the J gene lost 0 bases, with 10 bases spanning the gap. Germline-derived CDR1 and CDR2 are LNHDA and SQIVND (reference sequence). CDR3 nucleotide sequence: TGTGCCAGTAGTTTACAGGGTCTGAACACTGAAGCTTTCTTT. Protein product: CASSLQGLNTEAFF.

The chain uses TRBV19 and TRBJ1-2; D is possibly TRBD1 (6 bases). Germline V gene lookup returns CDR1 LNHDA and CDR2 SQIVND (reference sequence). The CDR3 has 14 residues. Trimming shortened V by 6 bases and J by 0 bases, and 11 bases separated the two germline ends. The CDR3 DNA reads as TGTGCCAGTAGAACAGGGAAGACTAACTATGGCTACACCTTC. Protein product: CASRTGKTNYGYTF.

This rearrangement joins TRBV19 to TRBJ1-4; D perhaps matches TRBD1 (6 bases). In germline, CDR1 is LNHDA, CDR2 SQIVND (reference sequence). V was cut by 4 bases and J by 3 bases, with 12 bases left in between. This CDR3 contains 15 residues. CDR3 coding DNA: TGTGCCAGTAGTACCACGGGGGCACCTAATGAAAAACTGTTTTTT. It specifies CASSTTGAPNEKLFF.

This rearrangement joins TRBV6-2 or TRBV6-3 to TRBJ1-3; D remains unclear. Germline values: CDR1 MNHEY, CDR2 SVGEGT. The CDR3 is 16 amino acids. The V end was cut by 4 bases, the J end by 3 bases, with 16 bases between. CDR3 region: CASSWTRLRDGNTIYF. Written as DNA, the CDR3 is TGTGCCAGCAGTTGGACCCGTTTGCGAGATGGAAACACCATATATTTT.

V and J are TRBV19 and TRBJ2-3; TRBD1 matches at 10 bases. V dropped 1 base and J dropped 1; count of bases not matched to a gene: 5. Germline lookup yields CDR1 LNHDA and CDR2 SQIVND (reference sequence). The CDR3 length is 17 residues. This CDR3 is CASSIARDRGGTDTQYF. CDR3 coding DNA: TGTGCCAGTAGTATAGCCCGGGACAGGGGAGGCACAGATACGCAGTATTTT.

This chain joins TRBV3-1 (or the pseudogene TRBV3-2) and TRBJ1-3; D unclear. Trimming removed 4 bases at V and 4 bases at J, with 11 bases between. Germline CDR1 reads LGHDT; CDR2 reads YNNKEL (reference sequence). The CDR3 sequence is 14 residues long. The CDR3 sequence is CASSPRDGGNTIYF. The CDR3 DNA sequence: TGTGCCAGCAGCCCTCGCGATGGGGGAAACACCATATATTTT.